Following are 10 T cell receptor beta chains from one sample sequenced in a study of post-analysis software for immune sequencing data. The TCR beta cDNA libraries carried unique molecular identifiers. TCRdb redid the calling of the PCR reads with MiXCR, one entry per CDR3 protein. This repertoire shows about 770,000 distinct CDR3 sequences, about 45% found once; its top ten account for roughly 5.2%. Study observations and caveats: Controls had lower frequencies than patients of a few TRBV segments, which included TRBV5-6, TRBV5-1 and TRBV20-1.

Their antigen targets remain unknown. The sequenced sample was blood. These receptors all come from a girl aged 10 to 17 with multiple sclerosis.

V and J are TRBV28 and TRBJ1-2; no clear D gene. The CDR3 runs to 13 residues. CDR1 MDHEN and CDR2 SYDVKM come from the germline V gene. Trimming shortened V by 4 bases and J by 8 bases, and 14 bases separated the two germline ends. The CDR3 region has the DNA TGTGCCAGCAGTTCTCCCCCCCGGGAAGGCTACACCTTC. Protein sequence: CASSSPPREGYTF.

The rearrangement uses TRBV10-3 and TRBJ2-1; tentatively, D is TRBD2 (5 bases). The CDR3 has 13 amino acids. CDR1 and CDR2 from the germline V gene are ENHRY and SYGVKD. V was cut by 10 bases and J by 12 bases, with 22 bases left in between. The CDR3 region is CATEPRQHEGQFF. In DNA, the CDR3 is TGTGCCACCGAACCCCGTCAGCACGAGGGGCAGTTCTTC.

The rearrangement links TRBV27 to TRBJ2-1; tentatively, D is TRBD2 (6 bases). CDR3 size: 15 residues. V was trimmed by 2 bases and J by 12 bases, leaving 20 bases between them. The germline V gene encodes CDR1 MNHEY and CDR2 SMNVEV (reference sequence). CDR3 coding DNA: TGTGCCAGCAGTTTAACCAGCGGGCCCCGTAGGGGGCAGTTCTTC. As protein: CASSLTSGPRRGQFF.

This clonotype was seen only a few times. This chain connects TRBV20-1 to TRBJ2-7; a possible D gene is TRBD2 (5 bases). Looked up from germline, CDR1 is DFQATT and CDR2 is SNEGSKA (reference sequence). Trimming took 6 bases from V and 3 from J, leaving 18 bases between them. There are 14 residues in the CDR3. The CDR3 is CSATRSGSVYEQYF. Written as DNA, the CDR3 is TGCAGTGCGACCCGAAGCGGATCGGTCTACGAGCAGTACTTC.

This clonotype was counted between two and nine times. Here the CDR3 reads CSARGFGGGPAKNIQYF. The DNA for the CDR3 is TGCAGTGCTAGGGGGTTTGGGGGAGGGCCGGCCAAAAACATTCAGTACTTC. The chain couples TRBV20-1 to TRBJ2-4, with 7 positions matching TRBD2. CDR3 length: 17 amino acids. Germline CDR1 and CDR2: DFQATT and SNEGSKA (reference sequence). V dropped 3 bases and J dropped 1; count of bases not matched to a gene: 12.

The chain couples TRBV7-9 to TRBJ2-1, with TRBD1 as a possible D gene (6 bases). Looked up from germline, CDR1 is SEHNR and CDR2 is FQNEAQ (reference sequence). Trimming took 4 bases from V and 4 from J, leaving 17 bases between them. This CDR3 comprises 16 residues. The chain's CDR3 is CASSSTGTSTYNEQFF. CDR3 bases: TGTGCCAGCAGCTCGACCGGGACATCAACTTACAATGAGCAGTTCTTC. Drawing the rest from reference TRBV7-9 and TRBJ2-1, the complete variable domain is DTGVSQNPRHKITKRGQNVTFRCDPISEHNRLYWYRQTLGQGPEFLTYFQNEAQLEKSRLLSDRFSAERPKGSFSTLEIQRTEQGDSAMYLCASSSTGTSTYNEQFFGPGTRLTVL.

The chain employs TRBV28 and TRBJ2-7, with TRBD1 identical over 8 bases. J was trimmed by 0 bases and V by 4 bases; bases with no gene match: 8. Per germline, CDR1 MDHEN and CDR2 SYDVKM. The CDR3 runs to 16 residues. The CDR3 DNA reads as TGTGCCAGCAGTTCCCCGGGACAGGCACTCTCCTACGAGCAGTACTTC. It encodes CASSSPGQALSYEQYF.

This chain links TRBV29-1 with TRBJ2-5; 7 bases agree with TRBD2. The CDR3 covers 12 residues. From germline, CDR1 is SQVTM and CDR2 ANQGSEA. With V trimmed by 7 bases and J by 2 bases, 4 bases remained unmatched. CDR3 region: CSGAGVQETQYF. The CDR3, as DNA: TGCAGCGGGGCGGGAGTGCAAGAGACCCAGTACTTC.

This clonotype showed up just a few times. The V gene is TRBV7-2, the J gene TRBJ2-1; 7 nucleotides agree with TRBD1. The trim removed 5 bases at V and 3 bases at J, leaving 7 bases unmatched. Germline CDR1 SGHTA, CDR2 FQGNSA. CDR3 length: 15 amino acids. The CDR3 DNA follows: TGTGCCAGCAGCCCACCGGACAGGATCTACAATGAGCAGTTCTTC. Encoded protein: CASSPPDRIYNEQFF.

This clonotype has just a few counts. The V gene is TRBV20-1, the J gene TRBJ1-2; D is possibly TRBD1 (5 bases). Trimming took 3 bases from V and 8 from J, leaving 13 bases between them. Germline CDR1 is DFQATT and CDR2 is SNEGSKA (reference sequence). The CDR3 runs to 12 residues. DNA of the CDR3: TGCAGTGCTAGCGTCCGTGGGGGGGGCTACACCTTC. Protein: CSASVRGGGYTF.